The 32 T cell receptor beta chains below come from one sample, sequenced in a study of cytomegalovirus exposure and HLA in healthy donors. This PCR relied on a set of 60 Vbeta primers and 13 Jbeta primers. Produced via immunoSEQ multiplex PCR; TCRdb's table is partial and in-frame only. The sample records some 170,000 clones, roughly 80% being singletons. Sequences were obtained from PBMCs. These receptors all come from a man between 25 and 39 years old in good health and CMV-seronegative.

The rearrangement joins TRBV7-2 to TRBJ2-3, with D tentatively TRBD2 (5 bases). Germline V lookup: CDR1 SGHTA, CDR2 FQGNSA. CDR3 length: 16 residues. The V end was cut by 5 bases, the J end by 2 bases, with 17 bases between. The DNA for the CDR3 is TGTGCCAGCAGCACGACGCCGACGGGGATCACAGATACGCAGTATTTT. Amino acids: CASSTTPTGITDTQYF.

The CDR3 DNA follows: TGTGCCAGCCCCCGCCTATACGAGCAGTACTTC. It specifies CASPRLYEQYF. This chain links TRBV2 with TRBJ2-7, with unresolved D. Germline V gene sequence: CDR1 SNHLY, CDR2 FYNNEI. V was cut by 8 bases and J by 4 bases, with 9 bases left in between. CDR3 length: 11 residues.

The chain employs TRBV5-1 and TRBJ2-3, with 9 bases aligning to TRBD2. After removal of 2 bases from V and 4 bases from J, the junction contained 5 bases not matched to a gene. This CDR3 region has 15 residues. CDR1 is SGHRS, CDR2 YFSETQ, per germline. Written as DNA, the CDR3 is TGCGCCAGCAGCTTCTTAGCGGGAGAGGCAGATACGCAGTATTTT. This encodes CASSFLAGEADTQYF.

In this sample, this clone turned up a few times. The chain uses TRBV7-9 and TRBJ1-1; D ambiguous. CDR1 is SEHNR, CDR2 FQNEAQ, per germline (reference sequence). CDR3 size: 14 residues. V lost 1 base to trimming and J lost 3 bases, with 9 bases between them. The CDR3 DNA is TGTGCCAGCAGCTTAGATGGTACTCACACTGAAGCTTTCTTT. Residues: CASSLDGTHTEAFF.

In its sample, this clone was seen a few times. The chain joins TRBV6-1 to TRBJ1-2; D perhaps matches TRBD1 (6 bases). Germline CDR1 and CDR2: MNHNS and SASEGT. Trimming left V 0 bases short and J 8 bases short, with 10 bases between. The CDR3 totals 13 residues. CDR3 protein: CASSEAGARGYTF. CDR3 coding DNA: TGTGCCAGCAGTGAAGCGGGGGCGCGGGGCTACACCTTC.

V is TRBV6-1 and J is TRBJ1-3; D is possibly TRBD1 (6 bases). CDR1 is MNHNS and CDR2 is SASEGT in the germline V gene. With 2 bases removed from V and 0 bases from J, the gap between germline ends came to 11 bases. CDR3 size: 16 residues. The CDR3 DNA sequence: TGTGCCAGCAGTGAACAGGGGATTTTCTCTGGAAACACCATATATTTT. Its protein product is CASSEQGIFSGNTIYF.

This chain joins TRBV7-8 and TRBJ2-7, with 8 bases matching TRBD2. After removal of 5 bases from V and 7 bases from J, the junction contained 13 bases not matched to a gene. The length of the CDR3 is 15 residues. The germline V gene encodes CDR1 SGHVS and CDR2 FQNEAQ. The CDR3 DNA is TGTGCCAGCAGCCTCATAGCGGGGTTACTCGGAGAGCAGTACTTC. It encodes CASSLIAGLLGEQYF.

This chain links TRBV7-9 with TRBJ2-3; D perhaps matches TRBD2 (6 bases). The CDR3 spans 15 residues. V was shortened by 5 bases and J by 2 bases, with 14 bases between the two germline ends. Germline V gives CDR1 SEHNR, CDR2 FQNEAQ (reference sequence). The CDR3, as DNA: TGTGCCAGCAGCCCGGGGGAGGCCACCACAGATACGCAGTATTTT. It is translated as CASSPGEATTDTQYF.

V gene TRBV20-1 combines with J gene TRBJ2-1; D is possibly TRBD2 (5 bases). The CDR3 totals 10 residues. V was trimmed by 5 bases and J by 12 bases, leaving 11 bases between them. Germline-derived CDR1 and CDR2 are DFQATT and SNEGSKA (reference sequence). The CDR3 region is CSARAGGQFF. The DNA of the CDR3 is TGCAGTGCTCGGGCTGGAGGGCAGTTCTTC.

This clone was recorded once. The chain uses TRBV29-1 and TRBJ1-2; 8 bases line up with TRBD1. V lost 1 base and J lost 7; bases outside the gene matches: 8. Germline loops: CDR1 SQVTM, CDR2 ANQGSEA. CDR3 length: 14 residues. CDR3 sequence (DNA): TGCAGCGTTGAAGTTTTAACAGGGGGAGGTGGCTACACCTTC. This gives the protein CSVEVLTGGGGYTF. Filled out from reference TRBV29-1 and TRBJ1-2, the complete variable domain reads SAVISQKPSRDICQRGTSLTIQCQVDSQVTMMFWYRQQPGQSLTLIATANQGSEATYESGFVIDKFPISRPNLTFSTLTVSNMSPEDSSIYLCSVEVLTGGGGYTFGSGTRLTVV.

The J gene is TRBJ2-1, the V gene TRBV11-1; 11 nucleotides line up with TRBD2. The CDR3 has 18 amino acids. Looked up from germline, CDR1 is SGHAT and CDR2 is FQDESV (reference sequence). Trimming removed 2 bases from V and 4 bases from J; junction bases left unmatched: 10. The CDR3 loop is CASSLSPRLAGSYNEQFF. The CDR3 region has the DNA TGTGCCAGCAGCTTATCCCCTCGACTAGCGGGATCGTACAATGAGCAGTTCTTC.

The chain links TRBV11-3 to TRBJ2-1; D gene unclear. Germline CDR1 SGHNT, CDR2 YENEEA. The CDR3 length is 12 residues. Trimming removed 2 bases from V and 7 bases from J, with 6 bases in between. In DNA, the CDR3 is TGTGCCAGCAGCTTAAGGCGGAATGAGCAGTTCTTC. This codes for CASSLRRNEQFF.

This chain links TRBV11-2 with TRBJ1-6; D uncertain. This CDR3 has 15 amino acids. Germline V gene lookup returns CDR1 SGHAT and CDR2 FQNNGV. V gave up 5 bases and J gave up 9 bases, with 17 bases separating them. The CDR3 DNA reads as TGTGCCAGCAGCGAGGGCTGGGGATTCGGTTCACCCCTCCACTTT. It encodes CASSEGWGFGSPLHF.

This clone was detected a few times. V usage is TRBV29-1 and J usage is TRBJ2-6; 9 nucleotides match TRBD1. V dropped 3 bases and J dropped 0; count of bases not matched to a gene: 3. The CDR3 totals 16 residues. Germline V gene data show CDR1 as SQVTM and CDR2 as ANQGSEA. CDR3 protein: CSVEGTGSSGANVLTF. For the CDR3, the DNA is TGCAGCGTTGAGGGGACAGGGTCCTCTGGGGCCAACGTCCTGACTTTC.

The CDR3 sequence is CASSLGQGGATEAFF. The CDR3 DNA reads as TGTGCCAGCAGTTTAGGGCAGGGGGGTGCCACTGAAGCTTTCTTT. The chain employs TRBV27 and TRBJ1-1; TRBD1 matches at 7 bases. The CDR3 has 15 residues. V shed 2 bases and J 4 bases; nucleotides not matched to a gene: 7. CDR1 is MNHEY, CDR2 SMNVEV, per germline (reference sequence).

This chain links TRBV10-2 with TRBJ1-2; D uncertain. The CDR3 contains 14 residues. Germline CDR1 and CDR2: WSHSY and SAAADI. Trimming shortened V by 7 bases and J by 8 bases, and 20 bases separated the two germline ends. The CDR3 coding sequence is TGCGCCAGCATCGGGGTCCGGACCCAGTACGGCTACACCTTC. It yields the protein CASIGVRTQYGYTF.

This clone showed up just once. The chain joins TRBV29-1 to TRBJ1-4, with 7 bases aligning to TRBD1. CDR1 and CDR2 from the germline V gene are SQVTM and ANQGSEA. V trimming: 4 bases; J trimming: 0 bases; junction bases outside the gene matches: 2. CDR3 size: 14 residues. In DNA form, the CDR3 reads TGCAGCGTTGGACAGGGTTCAACTAATGAAAAACTGTTTTTT. Residues: CSVGQGSTNEKLFF. Full variable domain (missing parts from reference TRBV29-1 and TRBJ1-4): SAVISQKPSRDICQRGTSLTIQCQVDSQVTMMFWYRQQPGQSLTLIATANQGSEATYESGFVIDKFPISRPNLTFSTLTVSNMSPEDSSIYLCSVGQGSTNEKLFFGSGTQLSVL.

The chain is built from TRBV2 and TRBJ1-4, with 9 bases aligning to TRBD1. Germline-derived CDR1 and CDR2 are SNHLY and FYNNEI. Unmatched junction bases numbered 5, after V lost 5 bases and J lost 1 base. The CDR3 extends over 16 amino acids. The CDR3 loop is CASSRTGAKTNEKLFF. CDR3 DNA: TGTGCCAGCAGTAGGACAGGGGCGAAAACTAATGAAAAACTGTTTTTT.

This clone was picked up one time. The V call is TRBV5-6, the J call TRBJ2-7; TRBD2 matches 10 bases. Germline V gene lookup returns CDR1 SGHDT and CDR2 YYEEEE. The length of the CDR3 is 18 residues. V shed 1 base, J shed 3 bases, and the junction held 13 bases outside the gene matches. The CDR3 sequence: CASSLKLAGNRTLYEQYF. CDR3 DNA: TGTGCCAGCAGCTTGAAACTAGCGGGAAACCGGACTCTCTACGAGCAGTACTTC.

This rearrangement joins TRBV15 to TRBJ2-7, with a possible D match to TRBD2 (6 bases). The CDR3 loop spans 12 amino acids. Trimming removed 5 bases from V and 3 bases from J, with 8 bases in between. CDR1 is LNHNV and CDR2 is YYDKDF in the germline V gene (reference sequence). In DNA, the CDR3 is TGTGCCACCAGCGGGGACTTCTACGAGCAGTACTTC. Its translation is CATSGDFYEQYF.

CDR3 residues: CASSLMVAMREKLFF. The CDR3 nucleotides read TGTGCCAGCAGCTTAATGGTGGCAATGCGGGAAAAACTGTTTTTT. This sequence joins TRBV7-2 and TRBJ1-4; no definite D call. This CDR3 contains 15 residues. Germline V CDR1 and CDR2: SGHTA, FQGNSA. V was clipped by 2 bases and J by 8 bases, with 15 bases between them. Full variable domain (missing parts from reference TRBV7-2 and TRBJ1-4): GAGVSQSPSNKVTEKGKDVELRCDPISGHTALYWYRQSLGQGLEFLIYFQGNSAPDKSGLPSDRFSAERTGGSVSTLTIQRTQQEDSAVYLCASSLMVAMREKLFFGSGTQLSVL.

The V and J genes are TRBV9 and TRBJ2-2; 12 bases fit TRBD2. Unmatched junction bases numbered 7, after V lost 4 bases and J lost 6 bases. This CDR3 spans 16 amino acids. Germline V gene sequence: CDR1 SGDLS, CDR2 YYNGEE. This CDR3 reads CASSPPSGRAAGELFF. Here the CDR3 DNA reads TGTGCCAGCAGCCCCCCTAGCGGGAGGGCCGCCGGGGAGCTGTTTTTT.

The CDR3 DNA follows: TGTGCCAGTAGTCCGACCCCCGGGACACATAACACTGAAGCTTTCTTT. It codes for CASSPTPGTHNTEAFF. J is TRBJ1-1 and V is TRBV19; possibly TRBD1 for D (6 bases). The CDR3 totals 16 residues. The ends were cut back, 5 bases at V and 2 bases at J, with 18 bases in the middle. Per germline, CDR1 LNHDA and CDR2 SQIVND (reference sequence). Looking up the rest from reference TRBV19 and TRBJ1-1 gives the full variable domain: DGGITQSPKYLFRKEGQNVTLSCEQNLNHDAMYWYRQDPGQGLRLIYYSQIVNDFQKGDIAEGYSVSREKKESFPLTVTSAQKNPTAFYLCASSPTPGTHNTEAFFGQGTRLTVV.

CDR3 sequence: CASNTGTGNSPLHF. CDR3 nucleotides: TGTGCCAGCAACACCGGGACAGGGAATTCACCCCTCCACTTT. The rearrangement links TRBV2 to TRBJ1-6, with 9 bases fitting TRBD1. The CDR3 contains 14 residues. Germline V CDR1 and CDR2: SNHLY, FYNNEI. V lost 7 bases and J lost 7; bases outside the gene matches: 5.

This sequence joins TRBV5-1 and TRBJ1-2, with 7 bases fitting TRBD1. The V gene end was trimmed by 4 bases and the J gene end by 5 bases; junction bases not matched to a gene: 8. The germline gives CDR1 SGHRS, CDR2 YFSETQ. CDR3 length: 14 residues. CDR3 region: CASSTGTAFYGYTF. CDR3 sequence (DNA): TGCGCCAGCAGCACGGGGACAGCCTTTTATGGCTACACCTTC.

The V gene is TRBV6-5, the J gene TRBJ1-6; the D is unclear. V was shortened by 8 bases and J by 10 bases, with 15 bases between the two germline ends. The CDR3 has 13 amino acids. Per the germline V gene, CDR1 is MNHEY and CDR2 is SVGAGI. DNA of the CDR3: TGTGCCAGCCGACCCCGGGGTCCATCACCCCTCCACTTT. It yields the protein CASRPRGPSPLHF.

The chain recombines TRBV10-3 with TRBJ2-3; D remains ambiguous. Germline CDR1 reads ENHRY; CDR2 reads SYGVKD. The CDR3 is 14 amino acids. V was shortened by 8 bases and J by 0 bases, with 12 bases between the two germline ends. CDR3 region: CAIGKRVSTDTQYF. DNA of the CDR3: TGTGCCATCGGTAAACGGGTGAGCACAGATACGCAGTATTTT.

As DNA, the CDR3 is TGTGCCAGCAGACGGGGACAGGTTAACTATGGCTACACCTTC. Its protein is CASRRGQVNYGYTF. This chain links TRBV27 with TRBJ1-2, with TRBD1 identical over 8 bases. Germline V lookup: CDR1 MNHEY, CDR2 SMNVEV (reference sequence). The V segment lost 6 bases and the J segment 1 base; nucleotides outside the gene matches: 4. The CDR3 totals 14 residues.

The chain couples TRBV10-1 to TRBJ1-6, with D tentatively TRBD1 (6 bases). Deletions cut 2 bases from V and 9 bases from J, with 8 bases between. CDR3 length: 13 residues. Germline V gives CDR1 WNHNN, CDR2 SYGVQD (reference sequence). The CDR3 nucleotides are TGCGCCAGCAGTGAGACAGGGCCTTCACCCCTCCACTTT. Its protein is CASSETGPSPLHF.

This clone was picked up a small number of times. The rearrangement uses TRBV25-1 and TRBJ1-2; the D is unclear. The ends were cut back, 2 bases at V and 8 bases at J, with 18 bases in the middle. The CDR3 extends over 15 amino acids. In germline, CDR1 is MGHDK, CDR2 SYGVNS. CDR3 sequence reads: CASSESLASSRGYTF. For the CDR3, the DNA is TGTGCCAGCAGTGAAAGCCTCGCATCCTCTCGGGGCTACACCTTC.

This clone was seen more than once but under ten times. The genes are TRBV10-3 and TRBJ2-7; D call uncertain. The germline V gene has CDR1 ENHRY and CDR2 SYGVKD. The CDR3 sequence is 14 residues long. Trimming removed 2 bases at V and 2 bases at J, with 10 bases between. CDR3 coding DNA: TGTGCCATCAGTGAGAAGGAGTTAACCTACGAGCAGTACTTC. It codes for CAISEKELTYEQYF.

The J gene is TRBJ1-5, the V gene TRBV27, with 8 bases aligning to TRBD1. The CDR3 spans 14 residues. CDR1 and CDR2 (germline): MNHEY, SMNVEV (reference sequence). The V and J ends lost 6 bases and 9 bases, in that order; junction bases with no gene match: 10. CDR3 in amino acids: CASSFGQGVPPQHF. In DNA form, the CDR3 reads TGTGCCAGCAGCTTCGGACAGGGTGTTCCGCCCCAGCATTTT.